A single T cell receptor beta chain is shown here with its context. Its cognate antigen is unknown. This sample was included in a study of identical twins. General observations from the study: Twins' excess sharing was less marked for out-of-frame beta sequences. Within monozygotic twins, out-of-frame TCR alpha sharing was underestimated by the models. Conclusions came from cross-sectional statistical analysis, not from following the same donors.

The authors used template switching to add a universal primer site and gave cDNA unique molecular identifiers. MiXCR, applied by TCRdb to the 5' RACE reads, yields one record per CDR3 protein. The sample includes 1.5 million to 2 million distinct CDR3 sequences, under 35% of them seen just once. The V and J ends lost 3 bases and 10 bases, in that order; junction bases with no gene match: 7. CDR3 length: 13 amino acids. Germline V CDR1 and CDR2: MGHDK, SYGVNS. The genes are TRBV25-1 and TRBJ2-7; 9 bases match TRBD1. The TCR comes from a newborn girl in good health. Material for sequencing was cord blood. The CDR3 sequence: CASSDRDRAIQYF. In DNA form, the CDR3 reads TGTGCCAGCAGTGACCGGGACAGGGCGATTCAGTACTTC.